This TCR beta chain was retrieved from a study of T cells expressing NK-cell markers. The CDR3 is 17 residues long. Germline CDR1 ENHRY, CDR2 SYGVKD. TCRdb reprocessed the 5' RACE reads and reports one entry per CDR3 protein, with no DNA. This table holds 440,000 or so distinct CDR3 sequences. The TCR sequence derives from a woman between 18 and 70 years old in good health. This chain joins TRBV10-3 and TRBJ2-1; TCRdb lists TRBD2, though no DNA is available to test this call. Sequencing was done on a sample of blood T cells: a sorted CD56 or NKG2C T cell subset, CD4+ or CD8+ T cells, or bulk PBMC T cells (not recorded which). The CDR3 sequence is CAISESLAGAPYNEQFF.